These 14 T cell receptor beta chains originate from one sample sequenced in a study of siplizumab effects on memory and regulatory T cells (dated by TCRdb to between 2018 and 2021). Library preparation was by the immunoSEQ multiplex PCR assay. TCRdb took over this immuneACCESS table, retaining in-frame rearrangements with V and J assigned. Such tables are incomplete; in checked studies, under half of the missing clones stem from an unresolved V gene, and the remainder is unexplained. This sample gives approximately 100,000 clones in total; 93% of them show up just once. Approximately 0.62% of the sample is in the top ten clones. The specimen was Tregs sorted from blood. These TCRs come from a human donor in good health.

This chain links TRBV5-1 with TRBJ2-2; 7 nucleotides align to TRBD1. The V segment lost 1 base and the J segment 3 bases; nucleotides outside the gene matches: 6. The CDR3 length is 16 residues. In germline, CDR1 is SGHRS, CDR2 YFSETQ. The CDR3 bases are TGCGCCAGCAGCTTGAGGGGGCAGAGGGACACCGGGGAGCTGTTTTTT. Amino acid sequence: CASSLRGQRDTGELFF.

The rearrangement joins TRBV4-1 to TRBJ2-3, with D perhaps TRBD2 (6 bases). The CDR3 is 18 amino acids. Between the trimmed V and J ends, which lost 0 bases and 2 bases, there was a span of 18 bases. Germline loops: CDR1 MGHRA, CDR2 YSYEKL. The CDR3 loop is CASSQDRSLSGYTDTQYF. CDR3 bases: TGCGCCAGCAGCCAAGATCGTTCCCTTAGCGGTTACACAGATACGCAGTATTTT.

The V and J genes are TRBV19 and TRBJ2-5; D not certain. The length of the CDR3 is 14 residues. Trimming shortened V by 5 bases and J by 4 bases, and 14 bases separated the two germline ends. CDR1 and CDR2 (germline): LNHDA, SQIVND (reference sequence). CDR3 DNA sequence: TGTGCCAGTAGTGCACTGTTGGGCGGAGAGACCCAGTACTTC. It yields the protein CASSALLGGETQYF.

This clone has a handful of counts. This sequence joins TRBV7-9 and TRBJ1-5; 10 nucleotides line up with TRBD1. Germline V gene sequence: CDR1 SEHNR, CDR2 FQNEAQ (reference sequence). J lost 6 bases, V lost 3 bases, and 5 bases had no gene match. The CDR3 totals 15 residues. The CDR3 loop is CASSFGTGDVQPQHF. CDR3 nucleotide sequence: TGTGCCAGCAGCTTCGGGACAGGGGATGTTCAGCCCCAGCATTTT.

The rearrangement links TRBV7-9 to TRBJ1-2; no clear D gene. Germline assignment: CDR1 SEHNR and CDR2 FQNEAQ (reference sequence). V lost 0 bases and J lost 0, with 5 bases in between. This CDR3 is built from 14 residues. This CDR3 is CASSLAGANYGYTF. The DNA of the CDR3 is TGTGCCAGCAGCTTAGCAGGAGCTAACTATGGCTACACCTTC.

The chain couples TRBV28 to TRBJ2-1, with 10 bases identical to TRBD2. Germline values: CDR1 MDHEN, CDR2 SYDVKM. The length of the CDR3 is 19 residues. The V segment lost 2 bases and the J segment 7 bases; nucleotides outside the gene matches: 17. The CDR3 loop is CASSLRLAGDRRSRNEQFF. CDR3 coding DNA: TGTGCCAGCAGTTTAAGGCTAGCGGGAGATCGTAGATCTAGGAATGAGCAGTTCTTC.

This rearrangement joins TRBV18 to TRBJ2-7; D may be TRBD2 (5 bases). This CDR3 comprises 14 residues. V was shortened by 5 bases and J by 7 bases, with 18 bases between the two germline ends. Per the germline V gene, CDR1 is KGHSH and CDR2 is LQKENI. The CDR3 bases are TGTGCCAGCTCATCCAGCGATCTTACGGGGGAGCAGTACTTC. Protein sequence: CASSSSDLTGEQYF. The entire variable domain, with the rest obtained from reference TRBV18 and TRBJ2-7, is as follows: NAGVMQNPRHLVRRRGQEARLRCSPMKGHSHVYWYRQLPEEGLKFMVYLQKENIIDESGMPKERFSAEFPKEGPSILRIQQVVRGDSAAYFCASSSSDLTGEQYFGPGTRLTVT.

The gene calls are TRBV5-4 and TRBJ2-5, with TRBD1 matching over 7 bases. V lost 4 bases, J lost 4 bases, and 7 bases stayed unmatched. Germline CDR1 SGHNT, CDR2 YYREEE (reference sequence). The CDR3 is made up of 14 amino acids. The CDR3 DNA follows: TGTGCCAGCAGCCCCTTTCCAGGGGGAGAGACCCAGTACTTC. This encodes CASSPFPGGETQYF. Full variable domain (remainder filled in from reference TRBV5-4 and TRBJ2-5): ETGVTQSPTHLIKTRGQQVTLRCSSQSGHNTVSWYQQALGQGPQFIFQYYREEENGRGNFPPRFSGLQFPNYSSELNVNALELDDSALYLCASSPFPGGETQYFGPGTRLLVL.

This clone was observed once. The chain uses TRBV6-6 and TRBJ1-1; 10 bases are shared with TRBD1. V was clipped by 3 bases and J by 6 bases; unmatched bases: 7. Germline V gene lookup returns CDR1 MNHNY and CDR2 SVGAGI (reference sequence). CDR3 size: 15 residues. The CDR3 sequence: CASSYPGTGESEAFF. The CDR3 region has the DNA TGTGCCAGCAGTTATCCCGGGACAGGGGAGTCTGAAGCTTTCTTT.

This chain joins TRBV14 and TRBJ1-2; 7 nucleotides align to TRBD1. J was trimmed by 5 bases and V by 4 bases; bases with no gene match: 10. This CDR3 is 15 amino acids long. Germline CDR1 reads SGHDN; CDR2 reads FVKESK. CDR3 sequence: CASSPQQGYGYGYTF. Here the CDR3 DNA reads TGTGCCAGCAGCCCACAACAGGGGTATGGTTATGGCTACACCTTC.

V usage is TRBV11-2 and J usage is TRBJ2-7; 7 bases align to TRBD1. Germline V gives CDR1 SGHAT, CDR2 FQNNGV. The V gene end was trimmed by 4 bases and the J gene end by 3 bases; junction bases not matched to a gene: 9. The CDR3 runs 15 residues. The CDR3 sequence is CASSYPTGIFYEQYF. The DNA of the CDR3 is TGTGCCAGCAGCTACCCGACAGGGATATTCTACGAGCAGTACTTC.

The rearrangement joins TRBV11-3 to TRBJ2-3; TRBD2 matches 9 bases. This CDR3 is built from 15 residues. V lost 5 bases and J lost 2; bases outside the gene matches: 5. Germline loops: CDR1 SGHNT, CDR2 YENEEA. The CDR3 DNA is TGTGCCAGCAGCCCAGCGGGGGGTTTCACAGATACGCAGTATTTT. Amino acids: CASSPAGGFTDTQYF.

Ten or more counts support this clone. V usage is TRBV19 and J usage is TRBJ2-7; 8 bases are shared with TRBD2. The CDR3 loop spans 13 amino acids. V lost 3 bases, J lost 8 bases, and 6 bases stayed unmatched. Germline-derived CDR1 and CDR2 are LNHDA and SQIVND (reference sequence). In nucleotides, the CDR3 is TGTGCCAGTAGTATGGGACTAGAATACAAGCAGTACTTC. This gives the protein CASSMGLEYKQYF. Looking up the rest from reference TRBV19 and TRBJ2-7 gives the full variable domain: DGGITQSPKYLFRKEGQNVTLSCEQNLNHDAMYWYRQDPGQGLRLIYYSQIVNDFQKGDIAEGYSVSREKKESFPLTVTSAQKNPTAFYLCASSMGLEYKQYFGPGTRLTVT.

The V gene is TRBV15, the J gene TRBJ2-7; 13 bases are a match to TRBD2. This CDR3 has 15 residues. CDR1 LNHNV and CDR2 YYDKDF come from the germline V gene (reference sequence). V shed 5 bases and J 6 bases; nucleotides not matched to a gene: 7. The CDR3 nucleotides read TGTGCCACCAGCGTGGGACTAGCGGGGCTAAGCGAGCAGTACTTC. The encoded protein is CATSVGLAGLSEQYF.